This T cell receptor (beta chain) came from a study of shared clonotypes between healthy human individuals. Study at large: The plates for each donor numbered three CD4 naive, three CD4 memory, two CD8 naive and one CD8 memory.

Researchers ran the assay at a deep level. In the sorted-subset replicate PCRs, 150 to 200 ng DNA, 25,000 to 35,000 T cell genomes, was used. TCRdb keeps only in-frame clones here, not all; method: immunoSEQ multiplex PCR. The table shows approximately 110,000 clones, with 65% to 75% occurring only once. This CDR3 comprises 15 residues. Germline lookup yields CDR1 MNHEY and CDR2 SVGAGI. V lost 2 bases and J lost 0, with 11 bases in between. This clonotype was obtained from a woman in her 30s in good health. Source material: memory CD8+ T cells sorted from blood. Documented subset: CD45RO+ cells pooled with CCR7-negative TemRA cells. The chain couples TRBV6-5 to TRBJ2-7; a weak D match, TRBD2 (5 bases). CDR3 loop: CASSYIERSSYEQYF. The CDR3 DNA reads TGTGCCAGCAGTTACATCGAGCGGAGCTCCTACGAGCAGTACTTC.